This entry lists 18 T cell receptor beta chains sequenced from one sample in a study of T cell responses to AZD1222 COVID-19 vaccine. Clones were sequenced by immunoSEQ multiplex PCR, and TCRdb holds only the in-frame ones, with some missing. This table has fewer than 200,000 clones, more than 90% appearing once. Specimen: peripheral blood, collected 28 days after the second dose of the MenACWY control vaccine. The receptors originated from an adult who received the MenACWY meningococcal vaccine as a control.

This clone was observed once. This chain uses TRBV20-1 with TRBJ2-1; TRBD2 aligns across 8 bases. Germline V lookup: CDR1 DFQATT, CDR2 SNEGSKA (reference sequence). Trimming at V came to 3 bases and at J to 5 bases, leaving 9 bases not matched to a gene. This CDR3 is built from 15 residues. CDR3 amino acids: CSASIPSGWDNEQFF. CDR3 sequence (DNA): TGCAGTGCTAGTATCCCTAGCGGGTGGGACAATGAGCAGTTCTTC.

This chain joins TRBV7-8 and TRBJ1-4; no reliable D call. Germline lookup yields CDR1 SGHVS and CDR2 FQNEAQ. The CDR3 has 14 amino acids. V gave up 5 bases and J gave up 7 bases, with 14 bases separating them. CDR3 region: CASSPGGSGEKLFF. The CDR3 coding sequence is TGTGCCAGCAGCCCCGGAGGGTCGGGTGAAAAACTGTTTTTT.

The V and J genes are TRBV6-5 and TRBJ1-5; 9 bases agree with TRBD1. Germline loops: CDR1 MNHEY, CDR2 SVGAGI. Trimming cost V 5 bases and J 9 bases; bases outside gene matches: 5. CDR3 length equals 13 residues. Here the CDR3 DNA reads TGTGCCAGCAGTCAACAGGGGGCGAGGCCCCAGCATTTT. Protein product: CASSQQGARPQHF.

Of note for this clone: The sample has other DNA sequences that encode this CDR3 too. The CDR3 loop is CASSQGGEQFF. As DNA, the CDR3 is TGTGCCAGCAGCCAAGGCGGAGAGCAGTTCTTC. The gene calls are TRBV14 and TRBJ2-1; D gene uncertain. Deletions cut 1 base from V and 10 bases from J, with 5 bases between. Germline V CDR1 and CDR2: SGHDN, FVKESK. The CDR3 sequence is 11 residues long. Full variable domain (outside the CDR3, taken from reference TRBV14 and TRBJ2-1): EAGVTQFPSHSVIEKGQTVTLRCDPISGHDNLYWYRRVMGKEIKFLLHFVKESKQDESGMPNNRFLAERTGGTYSTLKVQPAELEDSGVYFCASSQGGEQFFGPGTRLTVL.

This clone occurred once. The chain is built from TRBV29-1 and TRBJ2-2, with 10 bases fitting TRBD1. Germline CDR1 SQVTM, CDR2 ANQGSEA. V shed 4 bases, J shed 5 bases, and the junction held 7 bases outside the gene matches. CDR3 length: 15 residues. In DNA form, the CDR3 reads TGCAGCGTTGTTTCCGGGACAGGGGTGACCGGGGAGCTGTTTTTT. Protein product: CSVVSGTGVTGELFF.

This clone was seen a few times. The chain employs TRBV20-1 and TRBJ2-1, with D perhaps matching TRBD2 (6 bases). This CDR3 is built from 11 residues. Trimming took 6 bases from V and 11 from J, leaving 14 bases between them. Germline V gene data show CDR1 as DFQATT and CDR2 as SNEGSKA (reference sequence). The CDR3 nucleotides read TGCAGTGCGGGGGGACCCGGGCAGCAGTTCTTC. Translation: CSAGGPGQQFF.

The chain couples TRBV5-1 to TRBJ1-1; possible D gene TRBD1, 5 bases. V was clipped by 3 bases and J by 1 base, with 13 bases between them. Germline V gene lookup returns CDR1 SGHRS and CDR2 YFSETQ. The CDR3 contains 15 residues. CDR3 region: CASSWIRGGNTEAFF. The CDR3 DNA sequence: TGCGCCAGCAGCTGGATTAGGGGTGGGAACACTGAAGCTTTCTTT.

This clone showed up just once. The rearrangement links TRBV11-2 to TRBJ2-1, with 11 bases that match TRBD2. J lost 6 bases, V lost 4 bases, and 5 bases had no gene match. Looked up from germline, CDR1 is SGHAT and CDR2 is FQNNGV. This CDR3 is built from 15 residues. The DNA of the CDR3 is TGTGCCAGCAGCTCGAAAGGACTAGCGGGCAATGAGCAGTTCTTC. Translated, it gives CASSSKGLAGNEQFF.

The V call is TRBV6-5, the J call TRBJ2-7, with TRBD1 matching 9 bases. The CDR3 is 14 residues long. The germline V gene encodes CDR1 MNHEY and CDR2 SVGAGI. V dropped 8 bases and J dropped 0; count of bases not matched to a gene: 5. Written as DNA, the CDR3 is TGTGCCAGCTCCCGGGACAGGGCCTCCTACGAGCAGTACTTC. It yields the protein CASSRDRASYEQYF.

The chain uses TRBV6-5 and TRBJ1-3; weak D call: TRBD1 (5 bases). The germline V and J ends were trimmed by 3 bases and 0 bases, with 12 bases remaining between them. The CDR3 has 16 residues. Germline V CDR1 and CDR2: MNHEY, SVGAGI. The CDR3 DNA reads TGTGCCAGCAGTTATGGGGACGCCGCCTCTGGAAACACCATATATTTT. It encodes CASSYGDAASGNTIYF.

A few counts support this clone. The chain combines TRBV7-3 with TRBJ2-3; 9 bases align to TRBD2. Germline trimming cut 6 bases from V and 2 bases from J; bases unmatched to any gene: 9. This CDR3 comprises 16 residues. The germline gives CDR1 SGHTA, CDR2 FQGTGA. In DNA, the CDR3 is TGTGCCAGCAGACCAGAGGCGGGAGGGAACACAGATACGCAGTATTTT. Encoded protein: CASRPEAGGNTDTQYF. Based on the CDR3 plus reference TRBV7-3 and TRBJ2-3, the full variable domain is GAGVSQTPSNKVTEKGKYVELRCDPISGHTALYWYRQSLGQGPEFLIYFQGTGAADDSGLPNDRFFAVRPEGSVSTLKIQRTERGDSAVYLCASRPEAGGNTDTQYFGPGTRLTVL.

This clone was seen just once. The rearrangement joins TRBV28 to TRBJ2-3; no reliable D call. The CDR3 totals 11 residues. Germline CDR1 MDHEN, CDR2 SYDVKM. The germline V and J ends were trimmed by 5 bases and 3 bases, with 3 bases remaining between them. CDR3 nucleotides: TGTGCCAGCAGTATTACAGATACGCAGTATTTT. Residues: CASSITDTQYF.

The chain couples TRBV29-1 to TRBJ2-4, with D tentatively TRBD1 (5 bases). The CDR3 covers 12 residues. The V gene lost 2 bases and the J gene lost 9 bases, with 11 bases spanning the gap. Germline V gene data show CDR1 as SQVTM and CDR2 as ANQGSEA. The CDR3 DNA reads TGCAGCGTTGAACAGAAGGGGATCATTCAGTACTTC. Its translation: CSVEQKGIIQYF.

This rearrangement joins TRBV4-3 to TRBJ1-5; D remains unclear. The V gene's germline CDR1 is LGHNA and CDR2 YSLEER. The CDR3 is made up of 15 amino acids. Trimming removed 0 bases at V and 5 bases at J, with 11 bases between. The CDR3 protein is CASSQDQRDYQPQHF. The CDR3 DNA reads as TGCGCCAGCAGCCAAGATCAGAGGGATTATCAGCCCCAGCATTTT.

The rearrangement links TRBV9 to TRBJ1-2; D is undetermined. V was trimmed by 3 bases and J by 4 bases, leaving 13 bases between them. The germline gives CDR1 SGDLS, CDR2 YYNGEE. The CDR3 has 14 residues. CDR3 nucleotides: TGTGCCAGCAGCGGAGACCCGGGGAGCTATGGCTACACCTTC. This codes for CASSGDPGSYGYTF.

The V and J genes are TRBV29-1 and TRBJ2-7; D possibly corresponds to TRBD2 (6 bases). V dropped 4 bases and J dropped 0 bases, with 13 bases sitting between them. The germline V gene encodes CDR1 SQVTM and CDR2 ANQGSEA. CDR3 length: 14 amino acids. The DNA for the CDR3 is TGCAGCGTTGCGACTAGACTAAGCTCCTACGAGCAGTACTTC. This codes for CSVATRLSSYEQYF.

The J gene is TRBJ1-3, the V gene TRBV5-1, with D tentatively TRBD1 (5 bases). V lost 4 bases, J lost 0 bases, and 20 bases lay in between. CDR1 and CDR2 from the germline V gene are SGHRS and YFSETQ. This CDR3 region has 18 residues. DNA for the CDR3: TGCGCCAGCAGCGGGGCGGGCCCTTTTTCTCCCTCTGGAAACACCATATATTTT. Amino acid sequence: CASSGAGPFSPSGNTIYF.

The V gene is TRBV27, the J gene TRBJ1-3, with 7 bases aligning to TRBD1. The CDR3 covers 15 residues. CDR1 is MNHEY and CDR2 is SMNVEV in the germline V gene (reference sequence). The trim removed 4 bases at V and 4 bases at J, leaving 7 bases unmatched. The CDR3 spells CASSSGQAPGNTIYF. The CDR3 DNA sequence: TGTGCCAGCAGTTCCGGACAGGCGCCAGGAAACACCATATATTTT.